The source of this T cell receptor beta chain is a study of T cells in Graves' hyperthyroidism and ophthalmopathy. Study-wide points: Patients with ophthalmopathy were separated from those with stable hyperthyroidism by a 13 V-J model.

CDR1 is MNHEY, CDR2 SVGEGT, per germline. The CDR3 consists of 16 residues. V lost 9 bases to trimming and J lost 1 base, with 21 bases between them. Using RNA transcripts as the source, TCR beta CDR3 regions were amplified. Primed by the HTBI set, a first-round RT-PCR was run on the TCR CDR3. Each CDR3 protein gets one entry after TCRdb re-called the multiplex PCR reads with MiXCR. The repertoire consists of 550,000 to 700,000 distinct CDR3 sequences, with roughly 46% occurring once and the leading ten covering roughly 19%. With regard to this clonotype: Its antigen remains unknown.

Uncontrolled infection, other autoimmune disease, pregnancy or lactation excluded patients. Orbital computed tomography and thyroid ultrasound, together with serum TRAb and thyroxine and clinical symptoms, were used for diagnoses. V gene TRBV6-2 or TRBV6-3 combines with J gene TRBJ1-1; D perhaps matches TRBD1 (6 bases). Material: peripheral blood or thyroid tissue (not recorded which). The TCR originated in an adult woman with Graves' disease, either hyperthyroidism or ophthalmopathy (not recorded which). CDR3 sequence: CASQLLLNRENTEAFF. The CDR3 DNA sequence: TGTGCCAGTCAGTTACTGTTGAACAGGGAGAACACTGAAGCTTTCTTT.